Each of the 28 T cell receptor beta chains below was sequenced from the same sample in a study of response to subunit inactivated influenza vaccine. TCRdb reprocessed the RT-PCR reads with MiXCR, giving one entry per CDR3 protein. The table lists 600,000 to 850,000 distinct CDR3 sequences, 11% to 15% of them singletons. Sequenced here: PBMCs from blood, sampled 14 days before vaccination. Source of these receptors: a man aged 45 to 65 who received an inactivated influenza vaccine.

This clonotype occurred many times. This chain connects TRBV28 to TRBJ2-1; 10 bases are shared with TRBD2. Germline V gene sequence: CDR1 MDHEN, CDR2 SYDVKM. Losses at the gene ends were 4 bases for V and 8 bases for J; bases not matched to a gene: 14. The CDR3 extends over 17 amino acids. CDR3 in DNA: TGTGCCAGCAGTTGGCTAGCGGGAGCCACTAGGAGCGATGAGCAGTTCTTC. It codes for CASSWLAGATRSDEQFF.

This clonotype was counted many times. The V call is TRBV28, the J call TRBJ2-2; 7 bases are a match to TRBD1. The CDR3 has 15 amino acids. Germline CDR1 and CDR2: MDHEN and SYDVKM. Trimming took 5 bases from V and 6 from J; bases not matched to a gene: 9. DNA of the CDR3: TGTGCCAGCAGTCTAAACAGGGGATTTGCCGGGGAGCTGTTTTTT. This translates into CASSLNRGFAGELFF. Based on the CDR3 plus reference TRBV28 and TRBJ2-2, the full variable domain is DVKVTQSSRYLVKRTGEKVFLECVQDMDHENMFWYRQDPGLGLRLIYFSYDVKMKEKGDIPEGYSVSREKKERFSLILESASTNQTSMYLCASSLNRGFAGELFFGEGSRLTVL.

J is TRBJ2-2 and V is TRBV7-9; D possibly corresponds to TRBD1 (5 bases). CDR3 length equals 14 residues. Trimming stripped 5 bases from V and 3 bases from J, with 10 bases between. Germline CDR1 is SEHNR and CDR2 is FQNEAQ (reference sequence). CDR3 residues: CASSQDKYTGELFF. The CDR3 coding sequence is TGTGCCAGCAGCCAGGACAAATACACCGGGGAGCTGTTTTTT.

A few counts support this clonotype. The J gene is TRBJ1-6, the V gene TRBV4-3; D unclear. Germline lookup yields CDR1 LGHNA and CDR2 YSLEER. The CDR3 spans 15 residues. The V gene lost 0 bases and the J gene lost 7 bases, with 10 bases spanning the gap. The CDR3 nucleotides read TGCGCCAGCAGCCAAGATCTGGGCAAGAATTCACCCCTCCACTTT. Translating it yields CASSQDLGKNSPLHF.

The chain links TRBV7-9 to TRBJ2-4; unclear D gene. The CDR3 is 12 amino acids. V lost 4 bases and J 5 bases, leaving 6 bases between the germline ends. Germline V gene sequence: CDR1 SEHNR, CDR2 FQNEAQ (reference sequence). CDR3 sequence: CASSSAENIQYF. Written as DNA, the CDR3 is TGTGCCAGCAGCTCGGCGGAAAACATTCAGTACTTC.

The chain has TRBV28 and TRBJ1-1, with a tentative D call TRBD1 (5 bases). From germline, CDR1 is MDHEN and CDR2 SYDVKM. The CDR3 has 11 amino acids. V lost 4 bases to trimming and J lost 7 bases, with 7 bases between them. The CDR3 here is CASSWGSEAFF. The CDR3 DNA reads TGTGCCAGCAGTTGGGGGAGTGAAGCTTTCTTT.

In its sample, this clonotype was seen many times. This chain connects TRBV5-6 to TRBJ2-1; 7 nucleotides match TRBD2. V shed 0 bases and J 4 bases; nucleotides not matched to a gene: 4. CDR1 is SGHDT and CDR2 is YYEEEE in the germline V gene. This CDR3 has 15 amino acids. As DNA, the CDR3 is TGTGCCAGCAGCTTGGGGGGACTACCGTACAATGAGCAGTTCTTC. It translates to CASSLGGLPYNEQFF.

This clonotype was detected ten times or more. The gene calls are TRBV5-1 and TRBJ2-7; TRBD1 might be the D (5 bases). Germline loops: CDR1 SGHRS, CDR2 YFSETQ. V was trimmed by 4 bases and J by 0 bases, leaving 11 bases between them. This CDR3 is 14 amino acids long. CDR3 nucleotide sequence: TGCGCCAGCAGCACAGGACCCAGCTCCTACGAGCAGTACTTC. It translates to CASSTGPSSYEQYF.

This clonotype occurred a few times. This chain uses TRBV10-3 with TRBJ1-1; D not resolved. The V gene lost 0 bases and the J gene lost 4 bases, with 12 bases spanning the gap. The CDR3 is 15 amino acids. The germline V gene has CDR1 ENHRY and CDR2 SYGVKD. The CDR3 loop is CAISESVSLGTEAFF. The CDR3 bases are TGTGCCATCAGTGAGTCGGTATCCTTGGGCACTGAAGCTTTCTTT.

The chain is built from TRBV24-1 and TRBJ2-3; TRBD1 or TRBD2 may be the D gene (6 bases each). The CDR3 spans 17 residues. Germline V gives CDR1 KGHDR, CDR2 SFDVKD. V gave up 0 bases and J gave up 0 bases, with 12 bases separating them. The CDR3 DNA reads as TGTGCCACCAGTGATTTGCAGGGGACTGCTAGCACAGATACGCAGTATTTT. Translating it yields CATSDLQGTASTDTQYF.

The CDR3 DNA is TGTGCCAGCAGCTCAGACCTTCGAATACCTTACAATGAGCAGTTCTTC. Its protein is CASSSDLRIPYNEQFF. The rearrangement uses TRBV7-2 and TRBJ2-1; D ambiguous. This CDR3 spans 16 amino acids. CDR1 and CDR2 from the germline V gene are SGHTA and FQGNSA. V was cut by 4 bases and J by 4 bases, with 17 bases left in between.

The gene calls are TRBV5-8 and TRBJ1-2, with 9 positions matching TRBD1. The CDR3 sequence is 15 residues long. Unmatched junction bases numbered 9, after V lost 1 base and J lost 8 bases. The germline V gene encodes CDR1 SGHTS and CDR2 YDEGEE. The CDR3 bases are TGTGCCAGCAGCTTGCGATCGGGACAGGGAGGGGGCTACACCTTC. It specifies CASSLRSGQGGGYTF. Filled out from reference TRBV5-8 and TRBJ1-2, the complete variable domain reads EAGVTQSPTHLIKTRGQQATLRCSPISGHTSVYWYQQALGLGLQFLLWYDEGEERNRGNFPPRFSGRQFPNYSSELNVNALELEDSALYLCASSLRSGQGGGYTFGSGTRLTVV.

The chain couples TRBV14 to TRBJ2-1, with 8 bases identical to TRBD2. This CDR3 is 16 amino acids long. V shed 1 base, J shed 6 bases, and the junction held 8 bases outside the gene matches. Germline CDR1 reads SGHDN; CDR2 reads FVKESK. Here the CDR3 reads CASSQGLREGSNEQFF. CDR3 nucleotide sequence: TGTGCCAGCAGCCAAGGTCTCCGGGAGGGAAGCAATGAGCAGTTCTTC.

The J gene is TRBJ1-1, the V gene TRBV6-5; D gene uncertain. V was cut by 0 bases and J by 1 base, with 9 bases left in between. The CDR3 is 15 residues long. Germline CDR1 and CDR2: MNHEY and SVGAGI. The CDR3 reads CASSYSGKANTEAFF. Written as DNA, the CDR3 is TGTGCCAGCAGTTACTCCGGGAAAGCGAACACTGAAGCTTTCTTT.

This chain links TRBV6-1 with TRBJ1-5; no definite D call. V was shortened by 6 bases and J by 5 bases, with 20 bases between the two germline ends. CDR3 size: 16 residues. CDR1 MNHNS and CDR2 SASEGT come from the germline V gene. The CDR3: CASSLPRRTGDQPQHF. In DNA form, the CDR3 reads TGTGCCAGCAGCCTACCCCGCAGGACCGGAGATCAGCCCCAGCATTTT.

The sample holds many counts of this clonotype. The chain joins TRBV20-1 to TRBJ2-7; maybe TRBD2 (6 bases). The V and J ends lost 0 bases and 7 bases respectively, with 16 bases between them. From germline, CDR1 is DFQATT and CDR2 SNEGSKA (reference sequence). The CDR3 contains 14 residues. CDR3 coding DNA: TGCAGTGCTAGAGAAGGAGGGGTTGGGGATGAGCAGTACTTC. The encoded protein is CSAREGGVGDEQYF.

There are many counts of this clonotype. The V and J genes are TRBV7-9 and TRBJ2-7; the D is unclear. V was shortened by 5 bases and J by 3 bases, with 8 bases between the two germline ends. Germline V gives CDR1 SEHNR, CDR2 FQNEAQ (reference sequence). The CDR3 covers 12 residues. CDR3: CASSPPVYEQYF. The CDR3 DNA follows: TGTGCCAGCAGCCCGCCGGTCTACGAGCAGTACTTC.

A few counts support this clonotype. The chain combines TRBV27 with TRBJ1-2; 7 bases match TRBD1. The V and J ends lost 5 bases and 4 bases, in that order; junction bases with no gene match: 13. Germline assignment: CDR1 MNHEY and CDR2 SMNVEV (reference sequence). This CDR3 contains 16 residues. The CDR3, as DNA: TGTGCCAGCAGTCCGGAGACAGGGATAATCGGCTATGGCTACACCTTC. Amino acids: CASSPETGIIGYGYTF.

This clonotype came up a few times. As DNA, the CDR3 is TGTGCCAGCAGCCCCGGGGGATGGGATACGCAGTATTTT. Translating gives CASSPGGWDTQYF. The chain joins TRBV11-2 to TRBJ2-3; a weak D match, TRBD2 (6 bases). The CDR3 loop spans 13 amino acids. Between the trimmed V and J ends, which lost 5 bases and 6 bases, there was a span of 12 bases. Germline V lookup: CDR1 SGHAT, CDR2 FQNNGV. The variable domain in full, with the rest retrieved from reference TRBV11-2 and TRBJ2-3, is EAGVAQSPRYKIIEKRQSVAFWCNPISGHATLYWYQQILGQGPKLLIQFQNNGVVDDSQLPKDRFSAERLKGVDSTLKIQPAKLEDSAVYLCASSPGGWDTQYFGPGTRLTVL.

The rearrangement uses TRBV2 and TRBJ2-5; D uncertain. Germline loops: CDR1 SNHLY, CDR2 FYNNEI. CDR3 length equals 13 residues. Trimming took 2 bases from V and 2 from J, leaving 6 bases between them. CDR3 protein: CASSERFQETQYF. For the CDR3, the DNA is TGTGCCAGCAGTGAACGATTTCAAGAGACCCAGTACTTC.

Only a few counts were recorded for this clonotype. The chain employs TRBV29-1 and TRBJ2-1, with D perhaps being TRBD1 or TRBD2 (5 bases each). CDR1 and CDR2 from the germline V gene are SQVTM and ANQGSEA. Trimming left V 4 bases short and J 1 base short, with 14 bases between. CDR3 length equals 15 residues. The CDR3 DNA is TGCAGCGTTGTGACAGCCCGGAGGTCCTACAATGAGCAGTTCTTC. The encoded protein is CSVVTARRSYNEQFF.

This clonotype was seen more than once but under ten times. The V and J genes are TRBV6-5 and TRBJ1-2; no firm D call. V was trimmed by 6 bases and J by 8 bases, leaving 10 bases between them. CDR3 length: 11 amino acids. Germline V gene lookup returns CDR1 MNHEY and CDR2 SVGAGI. CDR3 protein: CASSNSGGYTF. The DNA of the CDR3 is TGTGCCAGCAGCAATTCGGGAGGCTACACCTTC.

This clonotype turned up a few times. CDR3 amino acids: CASSQVLLQGKSTKNIQYF. The CDR3 region has the DNA TGTGCCAGCAGCCAAGTTCTCCTCCAGGGAAAAAGTACCAAAAACATTCAGTACTTC. The V and J genes are TRBV3-1 and TRBJ2-4; a weak D match, TRBD1 (5 bases). This CDR3 spans 19 amino acids. Looked up from germline, CDR1 is LGHDT and CDR2 is YNNKEL (reference sequence). Trimming took off 1 base at V and 2 bases at J, with 21 bases between the two ends.

The chain has TRBV3-1 and TRBJ1-1; D is uncertain. Germline CDR1 LGHDT, CDR2 YNNKEL (reference sequence). V shed 5 bases and J shed 0 bases, with 13 bases lying between them. The CDR3 is 15 amino acids. The CDR3 is CASSFYGRVNTEAFF. CDR3 nucleotides: TGTGCCAGCAGCTTCTACGGGCGGGTGAACACTGAAGCTTTCTTT.

This clonotype has a handful of counts. The CDR3 protein is CASSTRGGGYTF. The CDR3 DNA sequence: TGTGCCAGCAGCACCAGGGGTGGCGGCTACACCTTC. V and J are TRBV5-6 and TRBJ1-2; the D gene is possibly TRBD1 (6 bases). V was pared by 4 bases and J by 8 bases, with 12 bases between. CDR1 is SGHDT, CDR2 YYEEEE, per germline. The CDR3 contains 12 residues.

This clonotype occurred a few times. V is TRBV7-9 and J is TRBJ2-7, with TRBD1 as a possible D gene (6 bases). The CDR3 extends over 15 amino acids. V dropped 1 base and J dropped 2 bases, with 12 bases sitting between them. Germline V gene sequence: CDR1 SEHNR, CDR2 FQNEAQ (reference sequence). The CDR3: CASSLGTARPYEQYF. The CDR3 DNA follows: TGTGCCAGCAGCTTAGGGACAGCCCGTCCCTACGAGCAGTACTTC.

This clonotype was seen more than once but under ten times. V usage is TRBV7-2 and J usage is TRBJ2-3, with 7 bases fitting TRBD1. The CDR3 runs 14 residues. Trimming at V came to 5 bases and at J to 4 bases, leaving 6 bases not matched to a gene. Germline-derived CDR1 and CDR2 are SGHTA and FQGNSA. The CDR3 DNA reads TGTGCCAGCAGCAAGGGACAGCTTCCAGATACGCAGTATTTT. Translation: CASSKGQLPDTQYF.

This clonotype was seen only a few times. This rearrangement joins TRBV28 to TRBJ2-7; D ambiguous. The CDR3 contains 13 residues. V lost 7 bases and J lost 1, with 11 bases in between. Looked up from germline, CDR1 is MDHEN and CDR2 is SYDVKM. The CDR3 DNA sequence: TGTGCCAGCACTTCGCCCCATTCCTACGAGCAGTACTTC. Amino acids: CASTSPHSYEQYF.